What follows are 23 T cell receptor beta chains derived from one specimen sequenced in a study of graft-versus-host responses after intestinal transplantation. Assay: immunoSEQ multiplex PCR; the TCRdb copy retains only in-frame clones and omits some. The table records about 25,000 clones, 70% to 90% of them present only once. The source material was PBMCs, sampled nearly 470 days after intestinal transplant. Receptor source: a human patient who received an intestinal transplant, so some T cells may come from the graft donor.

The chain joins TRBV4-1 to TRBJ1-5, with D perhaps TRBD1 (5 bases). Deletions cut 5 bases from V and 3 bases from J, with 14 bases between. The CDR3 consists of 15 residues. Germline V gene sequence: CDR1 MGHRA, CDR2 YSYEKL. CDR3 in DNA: TGCGCCAGCAGCGATATTGACAGCTACAATCAGCCCCAGCATTTT. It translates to CASSDIDSYNQPQHF.

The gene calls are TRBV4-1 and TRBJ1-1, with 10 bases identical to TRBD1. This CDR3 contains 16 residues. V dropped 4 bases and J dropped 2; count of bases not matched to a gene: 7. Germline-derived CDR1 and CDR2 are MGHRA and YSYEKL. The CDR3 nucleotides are TGCGCCAGCAGCCCGGGACAGGGGCCTATCAACACTGAAGCTTTCTTT. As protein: CASSPGQGPINTEAFF.

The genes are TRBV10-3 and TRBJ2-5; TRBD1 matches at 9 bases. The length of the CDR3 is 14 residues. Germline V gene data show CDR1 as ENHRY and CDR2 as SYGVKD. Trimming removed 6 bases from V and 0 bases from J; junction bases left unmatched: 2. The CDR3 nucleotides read TGTGCCATCAGCCGACAGGGGGACCAAGAGACCCAGTACTTC. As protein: CAISRQGDQETQYF.

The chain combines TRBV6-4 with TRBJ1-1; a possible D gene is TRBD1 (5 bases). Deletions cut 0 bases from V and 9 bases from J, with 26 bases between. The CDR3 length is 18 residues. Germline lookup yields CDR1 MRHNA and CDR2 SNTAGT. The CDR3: CASSDSNRRRRVPNQAFF. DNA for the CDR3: TGTGCCAGCAGTGACTCGAACAGGCGCCGGAGAGTGCCAAACCAAGCTTTCTTT.

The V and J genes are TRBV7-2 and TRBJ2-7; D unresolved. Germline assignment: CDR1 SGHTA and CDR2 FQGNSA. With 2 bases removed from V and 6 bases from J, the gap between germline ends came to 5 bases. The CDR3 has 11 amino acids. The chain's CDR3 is CASSLHSEQYF. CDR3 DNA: TGTGCCAGCAGCTTACATTCCGAGCAGTACTTC.

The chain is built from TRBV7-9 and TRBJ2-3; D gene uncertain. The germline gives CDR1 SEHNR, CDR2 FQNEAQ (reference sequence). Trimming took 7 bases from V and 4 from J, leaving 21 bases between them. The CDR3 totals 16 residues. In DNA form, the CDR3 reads TGTGCCAGCAACATAGGCATCAATCCCGAGGCAGATACGCAGTATTTT. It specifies CASNIGINPEADTQYF.

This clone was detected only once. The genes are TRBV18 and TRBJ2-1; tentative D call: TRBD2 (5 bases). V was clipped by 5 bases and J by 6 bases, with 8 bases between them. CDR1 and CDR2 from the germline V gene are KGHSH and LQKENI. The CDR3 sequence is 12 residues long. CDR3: CASSEGRNEQFF. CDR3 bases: TGTGCCAGCTCAGAGGGTCGCAATGAGCAGTTCTTC.

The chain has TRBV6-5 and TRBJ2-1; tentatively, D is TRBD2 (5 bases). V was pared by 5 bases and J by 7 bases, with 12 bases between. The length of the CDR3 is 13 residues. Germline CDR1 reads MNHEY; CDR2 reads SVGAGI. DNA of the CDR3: TGTGCCAGCAGTATTAGGGAGAGGAATGAGCAGTTCTTC. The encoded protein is CASSIRERNEQFF.

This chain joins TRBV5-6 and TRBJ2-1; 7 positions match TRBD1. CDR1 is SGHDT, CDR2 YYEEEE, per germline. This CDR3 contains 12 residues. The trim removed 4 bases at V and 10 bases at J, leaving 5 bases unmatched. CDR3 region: CASSLGQPEQFF. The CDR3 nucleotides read TGTGCCAGCAGCCTGGGACAGCCAGAGCAGTTCTTC.

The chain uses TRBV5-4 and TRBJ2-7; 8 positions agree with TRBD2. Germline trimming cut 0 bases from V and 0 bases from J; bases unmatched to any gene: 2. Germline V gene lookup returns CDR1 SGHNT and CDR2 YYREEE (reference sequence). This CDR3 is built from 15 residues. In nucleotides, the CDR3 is TGTGCCAGCAGCTTGGGAGGACTAGCCTCCTACGAGCAGTACTTC. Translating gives CASSLGGLASYEQYF.

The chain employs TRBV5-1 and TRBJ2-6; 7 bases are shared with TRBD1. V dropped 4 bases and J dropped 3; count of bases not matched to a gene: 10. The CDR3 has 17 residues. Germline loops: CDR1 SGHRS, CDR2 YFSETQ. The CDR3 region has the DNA TGCGCCAGCAGCAAGAGTCCAACAGGGGTTGGGGCCAACGTCCTGACTTTC. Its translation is CASSKSPTGVGANVLTF.

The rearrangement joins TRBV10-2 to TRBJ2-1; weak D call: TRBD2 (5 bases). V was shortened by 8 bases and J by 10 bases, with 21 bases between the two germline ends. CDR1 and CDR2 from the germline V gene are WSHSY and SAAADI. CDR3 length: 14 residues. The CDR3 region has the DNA TGCGCCAGCGGAGAGGACTGGGGAAGCTTCGAGCAGTTCTTC. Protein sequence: CASGEDWGSFEQFF.

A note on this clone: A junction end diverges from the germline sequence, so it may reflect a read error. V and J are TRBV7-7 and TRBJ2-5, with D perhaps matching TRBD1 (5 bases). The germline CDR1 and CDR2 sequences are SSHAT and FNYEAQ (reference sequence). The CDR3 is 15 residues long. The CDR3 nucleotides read TGTGCTAGCAGCTTAGGGGCGACACAGCAAGAGACCCAGTACTTC. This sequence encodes CASSLGATQQETQYF.

The CDR3 DNA reads as TGCGCCAGCAGCCAAGTAGCCCAAGATGGCTACACCTTC. This gives the protein CASSQVAQDGYTF. The J gene is TRBJ1-2, the V gene TRBV4-1; D gene unclear. CDR1 and CDR2 (germline): MGHRA, YSYEKL. The CDR3 is 13 residues long. The V and J ends lost 1 base and 6 bases respectively, with 9 bases between them.

For the CDR3, the DNA is TGTGCCAGCAGTGCCTTGGGGGAGGTCGACGAGCAGTACTTC. Protein: CASSALGEVDEQYF. The rearrangement joins TRBV2 to TRBJ2-7; perhaps TRBD2 as D (6 bases). The germline CDR1 and CDR2 sequences are SNHLY and FYNNEI. This CDR3 has 14 amino acids. Trimming removed 4 bases from V and 5 bases from J, with 15 bases in between.

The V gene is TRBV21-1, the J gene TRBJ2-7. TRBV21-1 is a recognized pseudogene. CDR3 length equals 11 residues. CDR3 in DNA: TGTGCCAGCAGCAGGGACTACGAGCAGTACTTC. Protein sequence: CASSRDYEQYF.

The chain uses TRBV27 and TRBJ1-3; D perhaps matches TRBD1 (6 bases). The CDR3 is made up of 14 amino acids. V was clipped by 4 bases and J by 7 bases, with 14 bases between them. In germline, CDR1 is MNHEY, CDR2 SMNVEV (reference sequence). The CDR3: CASSSGARRNTIYF. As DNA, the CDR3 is TGTGCCAGCAGTTCGGGGGCCAGGCGGAACACCATATATTTT.

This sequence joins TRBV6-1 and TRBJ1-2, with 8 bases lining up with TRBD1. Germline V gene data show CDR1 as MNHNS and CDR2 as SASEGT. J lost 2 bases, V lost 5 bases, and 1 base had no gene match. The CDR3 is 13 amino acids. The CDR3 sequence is CASSRDRNYGYTF. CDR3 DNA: TGTGCCAGCAGTCGGGACAGGAACTATGGCTACACCTTC.

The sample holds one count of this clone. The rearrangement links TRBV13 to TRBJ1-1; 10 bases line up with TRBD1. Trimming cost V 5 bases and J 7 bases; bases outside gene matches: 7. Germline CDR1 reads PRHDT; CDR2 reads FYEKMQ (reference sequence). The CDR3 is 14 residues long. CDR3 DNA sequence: TGTGCCAGCAGCAGCTACGGGACAGGGGTTGAAGCTTTCTTT. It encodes CASSSYGTGVEAFF.

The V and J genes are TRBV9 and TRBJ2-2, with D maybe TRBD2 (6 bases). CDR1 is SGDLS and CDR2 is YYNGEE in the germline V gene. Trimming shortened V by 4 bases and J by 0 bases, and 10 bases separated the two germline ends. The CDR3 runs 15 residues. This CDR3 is CASSISGPNTGELFF. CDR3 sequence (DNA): TGTGCCAGCAGCATAAGCGGGCCGAACACCGGGGAGCTGTTTTTT. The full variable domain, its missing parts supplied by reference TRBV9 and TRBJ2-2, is DSGVTQTPKHLITATGQRVTLRCSPRSGDLSVYWYQQSLDQGLQFLIQYYNGEERAKGNILERFSAQQFPDLHSELNLSSLELGDSALYFCASSISGPNTGELFFGEGSRLTVL.

The CDR3 sequence: CAIWAPRTYEQYF. CDR3 nucleotides: TGTGCCATCTGGGCCCCGAGGACCTACGAGCAGTACTTC. V is TRBV10-3 and J is TRBJ2-7, with D unresolved. Trimming pared 8 bases from V and 2 bases from J, leaving 13 bases between. Germline V lookup: CDR1 ENHRY, CDR2 SYGVKD. The CDR3 is 13 amino acids.

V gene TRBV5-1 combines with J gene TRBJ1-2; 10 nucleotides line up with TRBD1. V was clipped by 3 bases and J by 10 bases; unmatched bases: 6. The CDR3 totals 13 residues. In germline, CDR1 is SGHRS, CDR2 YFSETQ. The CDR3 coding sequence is TGCGCCAGCAGCTGGGGGACAGGGGATTTCTACACCTTC. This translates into CASSWGTGDFYTF.

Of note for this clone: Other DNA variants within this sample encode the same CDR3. The CDR3 DNA reads as TGCAGCGCTGGAGGGGTCGACGAGCAGTACTTC. Amino acid sequence: CSAGGVDEQYF. The chain employs TRBV29-1 and TRBJ2-7; tentative D call: TRBD2 (6 bases). In germline, CDR1 is SQVTM, CDR2 ANQGSEA. The CDR3 has 11 residues. V lost 7 bases, J lost 5 bases, and 12 bases lay in between.